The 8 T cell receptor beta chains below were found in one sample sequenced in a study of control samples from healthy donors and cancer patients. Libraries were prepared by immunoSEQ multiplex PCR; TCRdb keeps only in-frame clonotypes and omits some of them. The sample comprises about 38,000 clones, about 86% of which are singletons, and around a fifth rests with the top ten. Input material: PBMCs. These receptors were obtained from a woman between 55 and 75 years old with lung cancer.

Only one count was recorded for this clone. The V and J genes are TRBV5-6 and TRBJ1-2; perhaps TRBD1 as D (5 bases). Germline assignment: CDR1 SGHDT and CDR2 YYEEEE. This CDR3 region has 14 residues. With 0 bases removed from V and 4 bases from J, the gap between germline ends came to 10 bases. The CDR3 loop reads CASSLEGRAYGYTF. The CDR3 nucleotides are TGTGCCAGCAGCTTGGAGGGCAGGGCCTATGGCTACACCTTC.

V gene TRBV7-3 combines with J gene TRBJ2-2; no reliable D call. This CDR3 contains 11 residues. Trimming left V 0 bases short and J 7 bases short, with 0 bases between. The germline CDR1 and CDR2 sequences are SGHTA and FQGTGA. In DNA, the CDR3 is TGTGCCAGCAGCTTAACCGGGGAGCTGTTTTTT. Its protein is CASSLTGELFF.

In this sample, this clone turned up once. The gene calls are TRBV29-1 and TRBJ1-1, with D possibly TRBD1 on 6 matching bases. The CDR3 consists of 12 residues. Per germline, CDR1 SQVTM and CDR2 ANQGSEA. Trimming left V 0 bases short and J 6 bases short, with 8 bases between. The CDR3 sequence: CSVEEQGPEAFF. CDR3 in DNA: TGCAGCGTTGAAGAACAGGGCCCTGAAGCTTTCTTT.

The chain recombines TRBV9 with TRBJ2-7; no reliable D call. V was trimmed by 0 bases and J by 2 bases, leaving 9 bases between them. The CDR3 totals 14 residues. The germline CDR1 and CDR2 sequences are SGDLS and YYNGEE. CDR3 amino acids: CASSVGGSPYEQYF. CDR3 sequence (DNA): TGTGCCAGCAGCGTAGGGGGTAGCCCCTACGAGCAGTACTTC.

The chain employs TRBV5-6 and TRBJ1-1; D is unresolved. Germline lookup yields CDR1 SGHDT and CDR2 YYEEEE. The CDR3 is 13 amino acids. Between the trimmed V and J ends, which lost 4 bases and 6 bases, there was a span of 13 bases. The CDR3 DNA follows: TGTGCCAGCAGCCCAACCGGGTTGTCTGAAGCTTTCTTT. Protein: CASSPTGLSEAFF.

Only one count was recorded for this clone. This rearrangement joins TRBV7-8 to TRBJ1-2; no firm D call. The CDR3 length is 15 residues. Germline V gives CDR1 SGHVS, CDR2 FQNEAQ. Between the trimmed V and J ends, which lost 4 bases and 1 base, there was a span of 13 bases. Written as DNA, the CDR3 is TGTGCCAGCAGCTCGTCCTCAATACTTAACTATGGCTACACCTTC. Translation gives CASSSSSILNYGYTF.

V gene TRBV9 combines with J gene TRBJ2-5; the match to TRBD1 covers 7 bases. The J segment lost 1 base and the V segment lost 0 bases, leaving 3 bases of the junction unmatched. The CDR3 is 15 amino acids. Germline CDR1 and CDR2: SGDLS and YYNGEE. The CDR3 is CASSVEGAAQETQYF. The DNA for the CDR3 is TGTGCCAGCAGCGTAGAGGGGGCGGCCCAAGAGACCCAGTACTTC.

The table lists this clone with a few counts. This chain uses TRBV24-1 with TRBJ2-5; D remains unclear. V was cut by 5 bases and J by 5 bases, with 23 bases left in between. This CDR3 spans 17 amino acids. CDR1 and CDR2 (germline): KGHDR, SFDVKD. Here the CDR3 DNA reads TGTGCCACCAGTGCCCCCAAAAGCGAAAGGATTGTGGAGACCCAGTACTTC. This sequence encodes CATSAPKSERIVETQYF.